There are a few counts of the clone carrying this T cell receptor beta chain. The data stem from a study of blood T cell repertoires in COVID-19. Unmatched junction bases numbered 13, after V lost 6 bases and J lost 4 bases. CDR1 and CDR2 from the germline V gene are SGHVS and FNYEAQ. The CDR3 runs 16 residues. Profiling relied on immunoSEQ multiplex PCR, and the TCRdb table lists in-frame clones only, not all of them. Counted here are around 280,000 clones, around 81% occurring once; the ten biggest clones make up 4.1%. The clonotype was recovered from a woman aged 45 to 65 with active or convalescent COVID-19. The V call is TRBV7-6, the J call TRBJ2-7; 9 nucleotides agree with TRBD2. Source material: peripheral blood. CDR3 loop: CASSRGLAGKQYEQYF. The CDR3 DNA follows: TGTGCCAGCAGTCGAGGTCTAGCGGGGAAGCAGTACGAGCAGTACTTC.